What follows are 2 T cell receptor beta chains derived from one specimen sequenced in a study of neoadjuvant nivolumab and ipilimumab in lung cancer. Sequenced by immunoSEQ multiplex PCR; TCRdb stores in-frame clones only, minus some. The sample holds 25,000 to 30,000 clones, 82% seen once. The sample here was tumor tissue, taken after neoadjuvant nivolumab, alone or with ipilimumab, at or shortly before surgery. Every receptor here comes from an adult with non-small cell lung cancer.

This chain connects TRBV2 to TRBJ2-1; D might be TRBD2 (5 bases). Germline V lookup: CDR1 SNHLY, CDR2 FYNNEI. The CDR3 is 15 residues long. Deletions cut 3 bases from V and 9 bases from J, with 18 bases between. CDR3 in DNA: TGTGCCAGCAGTGAGAACGGGAACGACTTTGTTGAGCAGTTCTTC. Translating gives CASSENGNDFVEQFF.

This clone has only one observation. The chain carries TRBV7-6 and TRBJ2-5, with D tentatively TRBD2 (5 bases). This CDR3 has 14 residues. Germline V gene data show CDR1 as SGHVS and CDR2 as FNYEAQ. With 1 base removed from V and 5 bases from J, the gap between germline ends came to 11 bases. In DNA, the CDR3 is TGTGCCAGCAGCTTAGTTGGGGAGACGGAGACCCAGTACTTC. It encodes CASSLVGETETQYF.